The rows below give T cell receptor beta chains drawn from one sample of a study of cytomegalovirus exposure and HLA in healthy donors. The protocol was immunoSEQ multiplex PCR, while the TCRdb copy is restricted to in-frame clones and leaves out a portion. The table has some 91,000 clones, 78% seen once. Sequencing used PBMCs. Every receptor here comes from an older woman in good health and CMV-seronegative. Both conserved end residues are part of each CDR3. Fields, in order: V gene, J gene, clone size, D gene, CDR3 protein, CDR3 DNA. D genes are given only for firm matches. A clone size is listed for some rows: how often the clone was seen (once, few, many), or a class if it is expanded.

>TRBV6-5|TRBJ2-4|-|-
CASSYEGSSPWYF
TGTGCCAGCAGTTACGAGGGATCCTCCCCCTGGTACTTC
>TRBV5-4|TRBJ1-2|-|TRBD1
CASSLAGGNYGYTF
TGTGCCAGCAGCTTGGCAGGGGGCAACTATGGCTACACCTTC
>TRBV4-1|TRBJ2-1|-|TRBD2
CASSQPSGGLNNEQFF
TGCGCCAGCAGCCAACCTAGCGGGGGGCTAAACAATGAGCAGTTCTTC
>TRBV25-1|TRBJ2-7|-|-
CASSEAGSSYEQYF
TGTGCCAGCAGTGAAGCTGGGAGCTCCTACGAGCAGTACTTC
>TRBV7-8|TRBJ1-2|-|TRBD1
CASSLGTGESIYGYTF
TGTGCCAGCAGCTTAGGGACAGGGGAGTCAATCTATGGCTACACCTTC
>TRBV6-1|TRBJ1-1|-|-
CASSLYTGTEAFF
TGTGCCAGCAGCCTGTACACGGGCACTGAAGCTTTCTTT
>TRBV12-5|TRBJ1-3|-|TRBD1
CASGRGQGFGIPGNTIYF
TGTGCTAGTGGCCGTGGACAGGGGTTCGGTATTCCTGGAAACACCATATATTTT
>TRBV6-1|TRBJ2-7|-|-
CASSEQASYEQYF
TGTGCCAGCAGTGAACAGGCCTCCTACGAGCAGTACTTC
>TRBV11-3|TRBJ2-5|-|-
CASSLGRSTVETQYF
TGTGCCAGCAGCTTAGGGAGGTCTACTGTGGAGACCCAGTACTTC
>TRBV18|TRBJ2-5|-|-
CASSPRLVETQYF
TGTGCCAGCTCACCTAGACTTGTAGAGACCCAGTACTTC
>TRBV5-1|TRBJ2-7|-|-
CASSLAPGGGSYEQYF
TGCGCCAGCAGCTTGGCTCCGGGGGGCGGATCCTACGAGCAGTACTTC
>TRBV9|TRBJ2-2|-|-
CASSVGDFGELFF
TGTGCCAGCAGCGTAGGGGACTTCGGGGAGCTGTTTTTT
>TRBV5-1|TRBJ2-5|-|-
CASSLAREETQYF
TGCGCCAGCAGCTTGGCCAGGGAAGAGACCCAGTACTTC
>TRBV5-1|TRBJ2-1|-|-
CASSPGTYNEQFF
TGCGCCAGCAGCCCAGGGACCTACAATGAGCAGTTCTTC
>TRBV10-3|TRBJ2-5|-|TRBD2
CAISGKGLAGNQETQYF
TGTGCCATCAGTGGAAAAGGACTAGCGGGGAACCAAGAGACCCAGTACTTC
>TRBV28|TRBJ1-2|few|-
CASGPGGGYTF
TGTGCCAGCGGCCCAGGCGGGGGCTACACCTTC
>TRBV28|TRBJ1-2|-|-
CASRGQGRHGYTF
TGTGCCAGCAGGGGGCAGGGTCGGCATGGCTACACCTTC
>TRBV5-4|TRBJ2-3|-|TRBD2
CASSSSGDTQYF
TGTGCCAGCAGCTCTAGCGGTGATACGCAGTATTTT
>TRBV18|TRBJ1-5|-|-
CASSPTGRNQPQHF
TGTGCCAGCTCACCAACAGGGAGAAATCAGCCCCAGCATTTT
>TRBV11-2|TRBJ2-7|-|-
CASSLDGVALEQYF
TGTGCCAGCAGCTTAGACGGGGTCGCCCTCGAGCAGTACTTC
>TRBV6-6|TRBJ1-2|-|-
CASSYGGGNYGYTF
TGTGCCAGCAGTTACGGCGGGGGTAACTATGGCTACACCTTC
>TRBV30|TRBJ2-1|-|TRBD2
CAWSSGLAGFNEQFF
TGTGCCTGGAGTTCGGGACTAGCGGGCTTCAATGAGCAGTTCTTC
>TRBV5-8|TRBJ1-5|-|TRBD1
CASSLGQYIPQPQHF
TGTGCCAGCAGCCTGGGACAGTACATTCCTCAGCCCCAGCATTTT
>TRBV9|TRBJ1-2|-|-
CASSVAMTANYGYTF
TGTGCCAGCAGCGTAGCGATGACAGCTAACTATGGCTACACCTTC
>TRBV19|TRBJ2-1|-|-
CASGSGGYNEQFF
TGTGCCAGTGGGAGCGGCGGCTACAATGAGCAGTTCTTC
>TRBV7-6|TRBJ2-1|-|-
CASSWGDEQFF
TGTGCCAGCTCATGGGGCGATGAGCAGTTCTTC
>TRBV7-2|TRBJ2-2|-|TRBD2
CASSLANSGASNTGELFF
TGTGCCAGCAGCTTAGCGAATAGCGGGGCCTCGAACACCGGGGAGCTGTTTTTT
>TRBV6-5|TRBJ1-1|-|-
CASSQGGTGAFF
TGTGCCAGCAGCCAAGGAGGGACGGGAGCTTTCTTT
>TRBV6-5|TRBJ2-1|few|TRBD1
CASSYLRGQHNEQFF
TGTGCCAGCAGTTACTTAAGGGGACAGCACAATGAGCAGTTCTTC
>TRBV2|TRBJ1-1|-|-
CASSAQGRIAPAFF
TGTGCCAGCAGTGCCCAGGGCCGTATTGCCCCAGCTTTCTTT
>TRBV29-1|TRBJ1-2|-|TRBD1
CSVARGTGNHGYTF
TGCAGCGTTGCTAGGGGGACAGGGAACCATGGCTACACCTTC
>TRBV5-1|TRBJ2-1|-|-
CASSLGGGGIDEQFF
TGCGCCAGCAGCTTGGGGGGGGGCGGTATAGATGAGCAGTTCTTC
>TRBV7-9|TRBJ1-2|-|-
CASSLVGEGYYGYTF
TGTGCCAGCAGCTTAGTCGGCGAGGGCTACTATGGCTACACCTTC
>TRBV5-8|TRBJ2-5|-|-
CASSFRGETQYF
TGTGCCAGCAGCTTCCGGGGGGAGACCCAGTACTTC
>TRBV5-4|TRBJ2-7|-|-
CASSLAGEAREQYF
TGTGCCAGCAGCTTGGCCGGGGAGGCTCGGGAGCAGTACTTC
>TRBV6-5|TRBJ1-6|-|-
CASSLPQANSPLHF
TGTGCCAGCAGTCTCCCCCAGGCCAATTCACCCCTCCACTTT
>TRBV29-1|TRBJ1-1|few|-
CSGGGGSTEAFF
TGCAGCGGGGGCGGGGGGAGCACTGAAGCTTTCTTT
>TRBV6-5|TRBJ1-2|-|TRBD1
CASSRDRDGYTF
TGTGCCAGTAGTCGGGACAGGGATGGCTACACCTTC
>TRBV7-9|TRBJ1-2|few|TRBD1
CASSSQGALGYTF
TGTGCCAGCAGCTCCCAGGGGGCGTTAGGCTACACCTTC
>TRBV5-1|TRBJ1-1|-|-
CASSDQGNTEAFF
TGCGCCAGCAGCGATCAGGGGAACACTGAAGCTTTCTTT
>TRBV13|TRBJ2-5|-|TRBD2
CASSFRLAGAQETQYF
TGTGCCAGCAGCTTTCGACTAGCGGGAGCCCAAGAGACCCAGTACTTC
>TRBV10-3|TRBJ1-1|-|-
CAIRRRENTEAFF
TGTGCCATCAGAAGACGGGAGAACACTGAAGCTTTCTTT
>TRBV29-1|TRBJ2-1|once|TRBD1
CSGFWDRGLTYNEQFF
TGCAGCGGCTTTTGGGACAGGGGGCTCACCTACAATGAGCAGTTCTTC
>TRBV11-2|TRBJ2-7|-|-
CASNPGTFGEQYF
TGTGCCAGCAACCCAGGCACCTTTGGGGAGCAGTACTTC
>TRBV2|TRBJ1-2|-|-
CASSEHSYGYTF
TGTGCCAGCAGTGAACACTCCTATGGCTACACCTTC
>TRBV6-6|TRBJ2-7|-|-
CASSPRTGGEQYF
TGTGCCAGCAGTCCCCGGACCGGCGGGGAGCAGTACTTC
>TRBV5-6|TRBJ1-2|-|-
CASRQIGEGASYGYTF
TGTGCCAGCAGACAGATAGGGGAGGGTGCGAGTTATGGCTACACCTTC
>TRBV6-1|TRBJ2-1|-|-
CASSDFSGLYNEQFF
TGTGCCAGCAGTGATTTTTCCGGACTCTACAATGAGCAGTTCTTC
>TRBV6-1|TRBJ2-3|-|TRBD2
CASSEPRGTGGTDTQYF
TGTGCCAGCAGTGAACCTCGAGGGACGGGGGGAACAGATACGCAGTATTTT